This T cell receptor (beta chain) was sequenced during a study of control samples from healthy donors and cancer patients. This CDR3 comprises 15 residues. Deletions cut 6 bases from V and 2 bases from J, with 17 bases between. The germline V gene has CDR1 SGHRS and CDR2 YFSETQ. Only in-frame clones appear in the TCRdb table, and some are missing; sequencing was by immunoSEQ multiplex PCR. This sample has about 85,000 clones, with roughly nine tenths found just once. This receptor was taken from a woman aged 60-70 years in good health. Sequencing used blood. The rearrangement joins TRBV5-1 to TRBJ1-1, with a possible D match to TRBD1 (6 bases). CDR3 DNA sequence: TGCGCCAGCAACCCCGGGGACATCTTAAACACTGAAGCTTTCTTT. Its protein product is CASNPGDILNTEAFF.